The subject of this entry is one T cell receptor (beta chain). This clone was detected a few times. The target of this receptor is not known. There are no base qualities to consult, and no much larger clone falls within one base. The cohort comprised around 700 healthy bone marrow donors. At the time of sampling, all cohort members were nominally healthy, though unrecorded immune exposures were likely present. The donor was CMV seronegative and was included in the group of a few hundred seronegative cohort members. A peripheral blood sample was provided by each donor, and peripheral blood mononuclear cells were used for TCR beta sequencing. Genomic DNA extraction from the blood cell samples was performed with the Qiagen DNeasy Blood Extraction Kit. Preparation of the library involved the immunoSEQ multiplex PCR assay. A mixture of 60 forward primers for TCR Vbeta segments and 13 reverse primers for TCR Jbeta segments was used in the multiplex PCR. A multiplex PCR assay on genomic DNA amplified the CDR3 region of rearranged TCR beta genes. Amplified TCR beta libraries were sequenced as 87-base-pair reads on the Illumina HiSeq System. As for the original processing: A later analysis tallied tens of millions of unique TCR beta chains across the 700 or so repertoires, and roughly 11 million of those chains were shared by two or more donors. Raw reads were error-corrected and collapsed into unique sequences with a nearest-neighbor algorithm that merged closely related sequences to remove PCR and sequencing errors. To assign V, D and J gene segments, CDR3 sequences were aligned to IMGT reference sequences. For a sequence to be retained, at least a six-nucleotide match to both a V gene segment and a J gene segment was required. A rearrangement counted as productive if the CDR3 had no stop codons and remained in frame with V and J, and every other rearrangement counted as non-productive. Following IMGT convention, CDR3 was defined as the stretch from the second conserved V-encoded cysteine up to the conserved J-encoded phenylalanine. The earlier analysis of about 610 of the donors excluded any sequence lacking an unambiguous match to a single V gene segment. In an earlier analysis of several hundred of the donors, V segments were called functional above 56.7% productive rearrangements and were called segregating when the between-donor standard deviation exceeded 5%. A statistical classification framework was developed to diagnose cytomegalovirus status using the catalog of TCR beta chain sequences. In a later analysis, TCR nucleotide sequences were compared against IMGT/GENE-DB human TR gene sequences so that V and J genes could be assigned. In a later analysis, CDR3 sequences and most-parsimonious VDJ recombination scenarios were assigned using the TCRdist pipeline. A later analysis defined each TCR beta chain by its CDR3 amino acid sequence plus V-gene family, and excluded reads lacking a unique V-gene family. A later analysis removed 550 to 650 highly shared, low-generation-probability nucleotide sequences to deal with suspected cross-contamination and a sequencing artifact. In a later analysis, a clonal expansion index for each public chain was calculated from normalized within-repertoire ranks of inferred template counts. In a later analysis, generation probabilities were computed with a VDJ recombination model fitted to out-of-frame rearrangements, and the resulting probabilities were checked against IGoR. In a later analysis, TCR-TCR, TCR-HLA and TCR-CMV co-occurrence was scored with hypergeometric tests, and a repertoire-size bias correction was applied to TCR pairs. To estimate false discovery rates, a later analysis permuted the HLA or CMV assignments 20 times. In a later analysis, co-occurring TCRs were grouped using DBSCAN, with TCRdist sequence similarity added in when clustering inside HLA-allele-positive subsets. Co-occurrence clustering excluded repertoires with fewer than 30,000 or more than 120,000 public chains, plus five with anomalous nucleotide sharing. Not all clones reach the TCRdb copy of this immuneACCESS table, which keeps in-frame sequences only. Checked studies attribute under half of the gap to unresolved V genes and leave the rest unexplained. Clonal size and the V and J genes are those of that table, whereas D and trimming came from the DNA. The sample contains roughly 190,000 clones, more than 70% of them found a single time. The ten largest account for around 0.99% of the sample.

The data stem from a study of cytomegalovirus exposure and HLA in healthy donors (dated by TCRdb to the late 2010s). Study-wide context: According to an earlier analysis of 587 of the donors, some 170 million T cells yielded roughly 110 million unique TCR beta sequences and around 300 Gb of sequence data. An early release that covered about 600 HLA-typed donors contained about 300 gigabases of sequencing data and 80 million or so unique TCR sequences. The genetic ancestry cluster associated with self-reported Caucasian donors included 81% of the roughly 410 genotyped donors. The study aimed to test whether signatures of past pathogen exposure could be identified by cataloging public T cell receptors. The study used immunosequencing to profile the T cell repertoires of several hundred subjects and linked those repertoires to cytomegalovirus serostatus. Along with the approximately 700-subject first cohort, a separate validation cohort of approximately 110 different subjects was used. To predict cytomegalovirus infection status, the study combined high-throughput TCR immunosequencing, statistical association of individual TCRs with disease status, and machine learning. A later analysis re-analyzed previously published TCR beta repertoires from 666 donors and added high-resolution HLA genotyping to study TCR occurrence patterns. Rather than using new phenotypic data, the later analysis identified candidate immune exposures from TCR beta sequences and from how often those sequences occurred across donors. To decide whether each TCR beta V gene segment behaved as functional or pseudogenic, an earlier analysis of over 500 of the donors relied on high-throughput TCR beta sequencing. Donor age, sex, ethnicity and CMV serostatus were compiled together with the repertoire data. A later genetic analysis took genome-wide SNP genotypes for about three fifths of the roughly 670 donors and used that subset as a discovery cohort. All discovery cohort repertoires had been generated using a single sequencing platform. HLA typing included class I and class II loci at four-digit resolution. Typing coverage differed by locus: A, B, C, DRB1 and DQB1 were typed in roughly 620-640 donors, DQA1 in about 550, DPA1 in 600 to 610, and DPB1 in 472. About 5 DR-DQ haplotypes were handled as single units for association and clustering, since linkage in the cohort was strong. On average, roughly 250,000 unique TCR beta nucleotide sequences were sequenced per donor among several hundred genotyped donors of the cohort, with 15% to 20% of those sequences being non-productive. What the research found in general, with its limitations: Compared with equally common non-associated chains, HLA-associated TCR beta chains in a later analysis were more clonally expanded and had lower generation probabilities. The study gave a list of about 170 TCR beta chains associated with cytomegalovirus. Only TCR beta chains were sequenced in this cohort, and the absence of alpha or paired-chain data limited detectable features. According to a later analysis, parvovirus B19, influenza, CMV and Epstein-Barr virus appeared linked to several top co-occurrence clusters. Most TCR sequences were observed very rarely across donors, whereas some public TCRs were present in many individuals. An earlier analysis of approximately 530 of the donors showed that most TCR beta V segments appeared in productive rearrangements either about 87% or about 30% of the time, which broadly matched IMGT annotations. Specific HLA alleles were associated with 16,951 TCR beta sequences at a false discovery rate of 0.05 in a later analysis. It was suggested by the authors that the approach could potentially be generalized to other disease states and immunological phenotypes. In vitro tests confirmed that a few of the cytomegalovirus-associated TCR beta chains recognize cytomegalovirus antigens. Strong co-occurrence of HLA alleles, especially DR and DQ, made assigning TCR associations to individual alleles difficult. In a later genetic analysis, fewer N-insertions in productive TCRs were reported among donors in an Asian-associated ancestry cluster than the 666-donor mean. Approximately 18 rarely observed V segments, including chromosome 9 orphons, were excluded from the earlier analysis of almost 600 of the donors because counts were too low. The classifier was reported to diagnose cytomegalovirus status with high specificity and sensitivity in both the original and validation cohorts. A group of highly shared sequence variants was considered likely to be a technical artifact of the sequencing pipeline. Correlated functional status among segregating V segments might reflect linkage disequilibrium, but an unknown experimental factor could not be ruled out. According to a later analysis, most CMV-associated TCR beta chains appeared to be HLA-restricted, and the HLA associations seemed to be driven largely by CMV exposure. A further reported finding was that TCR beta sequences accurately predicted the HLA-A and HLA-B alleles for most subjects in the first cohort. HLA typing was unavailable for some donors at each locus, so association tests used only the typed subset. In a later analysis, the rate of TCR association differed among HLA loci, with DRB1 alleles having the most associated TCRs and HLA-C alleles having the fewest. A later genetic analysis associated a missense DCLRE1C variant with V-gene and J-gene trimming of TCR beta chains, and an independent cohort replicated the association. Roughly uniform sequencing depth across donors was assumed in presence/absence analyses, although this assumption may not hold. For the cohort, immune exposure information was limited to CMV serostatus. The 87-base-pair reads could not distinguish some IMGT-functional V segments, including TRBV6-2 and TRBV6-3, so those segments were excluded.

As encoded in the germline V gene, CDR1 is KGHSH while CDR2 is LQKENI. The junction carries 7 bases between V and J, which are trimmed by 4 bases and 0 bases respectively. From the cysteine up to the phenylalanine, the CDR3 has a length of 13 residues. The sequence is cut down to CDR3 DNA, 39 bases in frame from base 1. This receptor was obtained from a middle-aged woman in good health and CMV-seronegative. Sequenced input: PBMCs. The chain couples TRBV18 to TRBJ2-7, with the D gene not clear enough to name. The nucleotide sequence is TGTGCCAGCTCACAGACTGGCTCCTACGAGCAGTACTTC. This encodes CASSQTGSYEQYF. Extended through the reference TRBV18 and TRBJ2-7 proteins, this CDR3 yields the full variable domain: NAGVMQNPRHLVRRRGQEARLRCSPMKGHSHVYWYRQLPEEGLKFMVYLQKENIIDESGMPKERFSAEFPKEGPSILRIQQVVRGDSAAYFCASSQTGSYEQYFGPGTRLTVT.